This section outlines one T cell receptor (beta chain) sequence together with its context. Antigen: not known. Multiplex touch-down PCR amplified TRB using TRB-A and TRB-B pools in one tube. One entry per CDR3 protein, without DNA, is what TCRdb gives after re-calling the multiplex PCR reads. Its clone listing holds around 2,400 distinct CDR3 sequences. The data were taken from a study of T cell clusters in autoimmune cytopenias. Study summary: A median of about 52,000 TRB reads per sample yielded a median around 2,000 distinct clonotypes.

Study-level points and caveats: The cluster-lack signature was not seen for secondary cytopenia versus chronic lymphocytic leukemia. Physiological T cell clusters of healthy donors were apparently absent in primary autoimmune cytopenia patients. The T cell clusters were defined only in silico, without experimental functional validation.

This CDR3 contains 14 residues. Germline V gene lookup returns CDR1 GTSNPN and CDR2 SVGIG (reference sequence). Roughly 38,000 genome equivalents of blood DNA were amplified for TRB. This receptor was taken from a human donor with an autoimmune cytopenia or autoimmune hepatitis (not recorded which). This sequence joins TRBV30 and TRBJ2-1; checking the TCRdb D call of TRBD2 is not possible without DNA. The sample comprised peripheral blood. The CDR3 here is CAWSSSVGPDEQFF.